The 26 T cell receptor beta chains below all came from one sample that was sequenced in a study of shared clonotypes between healthy human individuals. TCRdb's table, derived via immunoSEQ multiplex PCR, lists solely in-frame clones and lacks some. The data hold about 2,500,000 clones, with roughly nine tenths observed a single time. The sample taken for sequencing was naive CD4+ T cells sorted from blood. The subset: CD45RA+ positively selected. The receptor set was obtained from a young man in good health.

The chain uses TRBV12-5 and TRBJ2-7, with 7 bases fitting TRBD2. The junction had 10 bases not matched to a gene; V was cut back by 9 bases and J by 5 bases. Looked up from germline, CDR1 is LGHNT and CDR2 is FRNRAP. The CDR3 consists of 13 residues. The CDR3 DNA follows: TGTGCTAGCCAGCGGGACTTAGACCACGAGCAGTACTTC. Its translation: CASQRDLDHEQYF.

This clone was seen just once. The CDR3 sequence is CASRRPGQSSYEQYF. DNA for the CDR3: TGTGCCAGCAGACGACCGGGACAGAGCTCCTACGAGCAGTACTTC. The chain is built from TRBV6-6 and TRBJ2-7; 7 bases agree with TRBD1. Per germline, CDR1 MNHNY and CDR2 SVGAGI (reference sequence). After removal of 6 bases from V and 0 bases from J, the junction contained 8 bases not matched to a gene. The CDR3 consists of 15 residues.

This chain uses TRBV29-1 with TRBJ1-1; tentatively, D is TRBD1 (6 bases). CDR1 and CDR2 from the germline V gene are SQVTM and ANQGSEA. This CDR3 has 12 residues. V was shortened by 6 bases and J by 5 bases, with 13 bases between the two germline ends. CDR3 nucleotides: TGCAGCGTCGCAAAACAGGGAACTGAAGCTTTCTTT. Its protein is CSVAKQGTEAFF.

This clone appeared once. This rearrangement joins TRBV18 to TRBJ2-4, with TRBD1 identical over 7 bases. J gave up 5 bases and V 4 bases, and 5 bases lay outside the gene matches. The CDR3 spans 14 residues. Looked up from germline, CDR1 is KGHSH and CDR2 is LQKENI. CDR3 DNA sequence: TGTGCCAGCTCACAGACAGGGACCGAAAACATTCAGTACTTC. Translating gives CASSQTGTENIQYF.

The gene calls are TRBV7-2 and TRBJ2-1; D is perhaps TRBD2 (6 bases). Trimming took 3 bases from V and 2 from J, leaving 11 bases between them. This CDR3 region has 15 residues. In germline, CDR1 is SGHTA, CDR2 FQGNSA. Here the CDR3 reads CASSFFGSTYNEQFF. CDR3 DNA: TGTGCCAGCAGCTTCTTCGGGAGCACCTACAATGAGCAGTTCTTC.

The chain couples TRBV18 to TRBJ2-1; a weak D match, TRBD1 (5 bases). In germline, CDR1 is KGHSH, CDR2 LQKENI. Between the trimmed V and J ends, which lost 6 bases and 2 bases, there was a span of 17 bases. CDR3 length: 16 residues. The CDR3 nucleotides read TGTGCCAGCTCCTCCGCCACAGGTACCACCTACAATGAGCAGTTCTTC. It encodes CASSSATGTTYNEQFF.

The V call is TRBV7-9, the J call TRBJ1-5; TRBD1 agrees at 10 bases. The CDR3 consists of 15 residues. The V and J ends lost 2 bases and 7 bases, in that order; junction bases with no gene match: 5. Germline V gene sequence: CDR1 SEHNR, CDR2 FQNEAQ (reference sequence). The CDR3 DNA sequence: TGTGCCAGCAGCTTAAAAGGGGACAGGGGACAGCCCCAGCATTTT. Translation gives CASSLKGDRGQPQHF. The full variable domain, in which reference TRBV7-9 and TRBJ1-5 provide the parts outside the CDR3, is DTGVSQNPRHKITKRGQNVTFRCDPISEHNRLYWYRQTLGQGPEFLTYFQNEAQLEKSRLLSDRFSAERPKGSFSTLEIQRTEQGDSAMYLCASSLKGDRGQPQHFGDGTRLSIL.

The chain employs TRBV29-1 and TRBJ1-2; no clear D gene. Per the germline V gene, CDR1 is SQVTM and CDR2 is ANQGSEA. This CDR3 has 10 amino acids. The V gene lost 0 bases and the J gene lost 6 bases, with 2 bases spanning the gap. The CDR3 bases are TGCAGCGTTGAAGACAATGGCTACACCTTC. Translated, it gives CSVEDNGYTF. The full variable domain, completed using reference TRBV29-1 and TRBJ1-2, is SAVISQKPSRDICQRGTSLTIQCQVDSQVTMMFWYRQQPGQSLTLIATANQGSEATYESGFVIDKFPISRPNLTFSTLTVSNMSPEDSSIYLCSVEDNGYTFGSGTRLTVV.

In the case of this clone: The sample holds other DNA sequences that translate to the same CDR3. The chain uses TRBV11-2 and TRBJ2-3; D not resolved. The ends were cut back, 1 base at V and 4 bases at J, with 3 bases in the middle. This CDR3 contains 12 residues. CDR1 SGHAT and CDR2 FQNNGV come from the germline V gene. CDR3: CASSLAPDTQYF. The CDR3 region has the DNA TGTGCCAGCAGCTTAGCCCCAGATACGCAGTATTTT.

V is TRBV2 and J is TRBJ2-2; D possibly corresponds to TRBD2 (6 bases). The CDR3 covers 15 residues. The germline V gene encodes CDR1 SNHLY and CDR2 FYNNEI. The V gene lost 6 bases and the J gene lost 4 bases, with 15 bases spanning the gap. This chain's CDR3 is CASSGSPAGTGELFF. The CDR3 DNA is TGTGCCAGCAGCGGGAGCCCCGCGGGCACCGGGGAGCTGTTTTTT.

The chain is built from TRBV18 and TRBJ2-7, with a weak D call TRBD2 (5 bases). This CDR3 contains 15 residues. V was trimmed by 3 bases and J by 3 bases, leaving 15 bases between them. Germline CDR1 KGHSH, CDR2 LQKENI. CDR3 sequence: CASSPPGGSLYEQYF. The CDR3 bases are TGTGCCAGCTCACCCCCGGGCGGGTCGCTCTACGAGCAGTACTTC.

The chain recombines TRBV11-2 with TRBJ2-7; perhaps TRBD2 as D (8 bases). The CDR3 consists of 18 residues. The V end was cut by 5 bases, the J end by 1 base, with 24 bases between. Germline assignment: CDR1 SGHAT and CDR2 FQNNGV. CDR3 in DNA: TGTGCCAGCAGCCCAGGGGGGGGCTTAGCGGGGTTATCCTACGAGCAGTACTTC. This sequence encodes CASSPGGGLAGLSYEQYF.

The chain joins TRBV4-3 to TRBJ2-7, with D tentatively TRBD1 (5 bases). CDR3 length: 14 residues. With 0 bases removed from V and 6 bases from J, the gap between germline ends came to 12 bases. Germline values: CDR1 LGHNA, CDR2 YSLEER. CDR3 in amino acids: CASSQEAGPGEQYF. DNA of the CDR3: TGCGCCAGCAGCCAAGAGGCAGGGCCAGGCGAGCAGTACTTC.

The chain combines TRBV30 with TRBJ2-7; D remains ambiguous. CDR1 is GTSNPN, CDR2 SVGIG, per germline (reference sequence). With 0 bases removed from V and 7 bases from J, the gap between germline ends came to 19 bases. The CDR3 consists of 15 residues. The CDR3: CAWSVFGSLNIEQYF. DNA for the CDR3: TGTGCCTGGAGTGTGTTCGGTTCTCTCAATATAGAGCAGTACTTC.

The chain recombines TRBV14 with TRBJ1-3; D uncertain. CDR3 length: 13 amino acids. CDR1 is SGHDN, CDR2 FVKESK, per germline. Deletions cut 4 bases from V and 3 bases from J, with 7 bases between. CDR3 sequence reads: CASSRDIGNTIYF. In DNA form, the CDR3 reads TGTGCCAGCAGCCGCGACATTGGAAACACCATATATTTT.

The chain carries TRBV7-2 and TRBJ2-5; D might be TRBD2 (7 bases). Germline V gene data show CDR1 as SGHTA and CDR2 as FQGNSA. The CDR3 consists of 14 residues. Trimming took off 5 bases at V and 4 bases at J, with 14 bases between the two ends. The chain's CDR3 is CASSPPGGRETQYF. In nucleotides, the CDR3 is TGTGCCAGCAGCCCACCCGGGGGGCGAGAGACCCAGTACTTC.

The chain recombines TRBV6-5 with TRBJ2-7, with 9 bases fitting TRBD1. Germline CDR1 MNHEY, CDR2 SVGAGI. The CDR3 is 15 residues long. Trimming at V came to 6 bases and at J to 6 bases, leaving 12 bases not matched to a gene. The CDR3 coding sequence is TGTGCCAGCAGCCGCAATCCGGGACAGGGATCCGAGCAGTACTTC. Translating it yields CASSRNPGQGSEQYF.

V and J are TRBV7-2 and TRBJ2-5, with D uncertain. Germline V gene data show CDR1 as SGHTA and CDR2 as FQGNSA. V shed 1 base and J shed 0 bases, with 9 bases lying between them. CDR3 length: 15 amino acids. The CDR3 region is CASSLVFGYQETQYF. CDR3 nucleotides: TGTGCCAGCAGCTTAGTTTTTGGGTACCAAGAGACCCAGTACTTC.

This clone was seen only once. The same CDR3 also results from other DNA sequences found in this sample. The chain has TRBV6-5 and TRBJ2-2; D not certain. Trimming left V 0 bases short and J 6 bases short, with 2 bases between. This CDR3 spans 12 amino acids. Germline V CDR1 and CDR2: MNHEY, SVGAGI. The chain's CDR3 is CASSYSPGELFF. The CDR3 DNA is TGTGCCAGCAGTTACTCGCCCGGGGAGCTGTTTTTT.

The V and J genes are TRBV6-1 and TRBJ2-3; D call uncertain. Trimming left V 6 bases short and J 3 bases short, with 13 bases between. Germline loops: CDR1 MNHNS, CDR2 SASEGT. This CDR3 has 14 residues. CDR3: CASRGSTATDTQYF. The CDR3 DNA follows: TGTGCCAGCAGAGGCTCCACGGCGACAGATACGCAGTATTTT.

J is TRBJ2-2 and V is TRBV7-8, with D possibly matching TRBD2 (5 bases). The length of the CDR3 is 15 residues. Germline V gene sequence: CDR1 SGHVS, CDR2 FQNEAQ. V lost 3 bases and J 4 bases, leaving 12 bases between the germline ends. The CDR3 here is CASSLAGLTTGELFF. For the CDR3, the DNA is TGTGCCAGCAGCTTGGCTGGACTGACCACCGGGGAGCTGTTTTTT.

The chain carries TRBV19 and TRBJ1-1, with D possibly matching TRBD1 (5 bases). Per germline, CDR1 LNHDA and CDR2 SQIVND (reference sequence). The CDR3 totals 15 residues. V lost 5 bases to trimming and J lost 4 bases, with 17 bases between them. CDR3 region: CASSGLRLGGTEAFF. DNA for the CDR3: TGTGCCAGTAGTGGTTTGAGACTGGGGGGCACTGAAGCTTTCTTT.

The rearrangement joins TRBV7-2 to TRBJ2-4; 9 bases agree with TRBD1. J gave up 4 bases and V 0 bases, and 7 bases lay outside the gene matches. Germline V gene sequence: CDR1 SGHTA, CDR2 FQGNSA. The CDR3 loop spans 17 amino acids. CDR3 DNA: TGTGCCAGCAGCTTAGCGATCACCGGGACAGGGAAAAACATTCAGTACTTC. Its translation is CASSLAITGTGKNIQYF.

The chain is built from TRBV7-2 and TRBJ2-7; 13 nucleotides align to TRBD2. The CDR3 sequence is 16 residues long. Germline assignment: CDR1 SGHTA and CDR2 FQGNSA. J was trimmed by 0 bases and V by 4 bases; bases with no gene match: 3. The CDR3 region has the DNA TGTGCCAGCAGCTCCTGGACTAGCGGGAGCTCCTACGAGCAGTACTTC. This gives the protein CASSSWTSGSSYEQYF.

The genes are TRBV2 and TRBJ2-5; D may be TRBD1 (7 bases). This CDR3 region has 15 residues. V was trimmed by 7 bases and J by 2 bases, leaving 17 bases between them. Germline loops: CDR1 SNHLY, CDR2 FYNNEI. In nucleotides, the CDR3 is TGTGCCAGCACCATAACGGGGGACAGACAAGAGACCCAGTACTTC. It yields the protein CASTITGDRQETQYF.

The chain uses TRBV5-1 and TRBJ2-7, with D possibly matching TRBD1 (6 bases). V lost 4 bases, J lost 1 base, and 15 bases lay in between. This CDR3 is built from 15 residues. The germline V gene has CDR1 SGHRS and CDR2 YFSETQ. CDR3 in amino acids: CASSSDRLSSYEQYF. The CDR3 region has the DNA TGCGCCAGCAGCAGCGACAGGCTCTCTTCCTACGAGCAGTACTTC.